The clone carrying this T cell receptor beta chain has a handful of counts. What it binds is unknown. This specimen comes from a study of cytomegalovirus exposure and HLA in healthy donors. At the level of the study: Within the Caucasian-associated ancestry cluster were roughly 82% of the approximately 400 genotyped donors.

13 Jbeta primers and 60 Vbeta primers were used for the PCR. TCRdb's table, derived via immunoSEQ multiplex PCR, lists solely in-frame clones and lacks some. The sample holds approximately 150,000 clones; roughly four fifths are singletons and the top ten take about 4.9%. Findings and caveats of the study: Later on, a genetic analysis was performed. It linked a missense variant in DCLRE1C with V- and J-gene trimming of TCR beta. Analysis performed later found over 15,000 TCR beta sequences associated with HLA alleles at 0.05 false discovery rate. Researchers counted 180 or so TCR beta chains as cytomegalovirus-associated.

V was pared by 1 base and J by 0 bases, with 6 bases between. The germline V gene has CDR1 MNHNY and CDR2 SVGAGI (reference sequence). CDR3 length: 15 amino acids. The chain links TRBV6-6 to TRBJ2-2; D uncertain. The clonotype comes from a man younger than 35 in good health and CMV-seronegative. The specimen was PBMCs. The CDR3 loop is CASSYFSANTGELFF. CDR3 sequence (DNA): TGTGCCAGCAGTTACTTCAGTGCGAACACCGGGGAGCTGTTTTTT.